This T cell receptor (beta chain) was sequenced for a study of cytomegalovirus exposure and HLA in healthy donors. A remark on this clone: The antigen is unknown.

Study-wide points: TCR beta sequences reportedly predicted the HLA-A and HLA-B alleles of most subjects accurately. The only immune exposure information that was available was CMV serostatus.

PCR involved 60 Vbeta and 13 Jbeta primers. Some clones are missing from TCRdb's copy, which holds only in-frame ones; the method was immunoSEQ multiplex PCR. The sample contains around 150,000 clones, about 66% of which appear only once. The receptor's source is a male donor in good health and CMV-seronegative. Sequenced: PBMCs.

The CDR3 spells CSARVDRLSFF. In DNA form, the CDR3 reads TGCAGTGCTAGGGTAGACAGGTTGTCTTTCTTT. This rearrangement joins TRBV20-1 to TRBJ1-1, with D possibly matching TRBD1 (6 bases). This CDR3 region has 11 residues. Trimming removed 3 bases at V and 12 bases at J, with 14 bases between. Per germline, CDR1 DFQATT and CDR2 SNEGSKA (reference sequence).